The 15 T cell receptor beta chains reported below all come from one sample, sequenced in a study of blood T cell repertoires in COVID-19. Sequenced by immunoSEQ multiplex PCR; TCRdb stores in-frame clones only, minus some. The sample has about 120,000 clones, over 75% seen once. The sample taken for sequencing was peripheral blood. The origin of the receptors is an elderly man with acute or convalescent COVID-19.

The genes are TRBV29-1 and TRBJ2-5, with no clear D. Germline lookup yields CDR1 SQVTM and CDR2 ANQGSEA. The CDR3 runs 12 residues. V lost 3 bases and J 5 bases, leaving 10 bases between the germline ends. The CDR3: CSVEVGRETQYF. The CDR3 coding sequence is TGCAGCGTTGAGGTGGGCAGGGAGACCCAGTACTTC.

This chain links TRBV4-1 with TRBJ1-5; TRBD1 agrees at 9 bases. The V gene's germline CDR1 is MGHRA and CDR2 YSYEKL. This CDR3 has 15 residues. V shed 1 base, J shed 10 bases, and the junction held 8 bases outside the gene matches. The CDR3 loop is CASSQAGTGLIPQHF. In nucleotides, the CDR3 is TGCGCCAGCAGCCAAGCCGGGACAGGGCTTATCCCCCAGCATTTT.

The chain recombines TRBV5-1 with TRBJ2-1; possible D gene TRBD2, 6 bases. V lost 4 bases and J 2 bases, leaving 16 bases between the germline ends. This CDR3 has 16 residues. Germline CDR1 reads SGHRS; CDR2 reads YFSETQ. The CDR3 region is CASSPGTPPPYNEQFF. The CDR3 nucleotides read TGCGCCAGCAGCCCGGGGACTCCTCCGCCCTACAATGAGCAGTTCTTC.

This chain connects TRBV10-2 to TRBJ2-3; 8 nucleotides agree with TRBD2. CDR3 length equals 14 residues. Germline V gene data show CDR1 as WSHSY and CDR2 as SAAADI. V trimming: 8 bases; J trimming: 2 bases; junction bases outside the gene matches: 6. For the CDR3, the DNA is TGCGCCAGCGCCCCTAGCGGGCCCACAGATACGCAGTATTTT. The encoded protein is CASAPSGPTDTQYF.

V is TRBV10-2 and J is TRBJ1-5, with D possibly being TRBD1 (6 bases). Trimming removed 10 bases from V and 3 bases from J, with 13 bases in between. The CDR3 extends over 13 amino acids. Looked up from germline, CDR1 is WSHSY and CDR2 is SAAADI. CDR3: CATTDRINQPQHF. Written as DNA, the CDR3 is TGCGCCACTACAGACAGGATCAATCAGCCCCAGCATTTT.

The CDR3 bases are TGTGCCAGTAGTCGGTGGGCTAGCGCTTTTGGGGATGAGCAGTTCTTC. It encodes CASSRWASAFGDEQFF. This chain uses TRBV19 with TRBJ2-1; D might be TRBD2 (6 bases). Germline V lookup: CDR1 LNHDA, CDR2 SQIVND (reference sequence). The CDR3 contains 16 residues. V dropped 5 bases and J dropped 8 bases, with 22 bases sitting between them.

The chain recombines TRBV28 with TRBJ2-1, with 16 bases aligning to TRBD2. With 5 bases clipped from V and 9 bases from J, the junction kept 13 bases outside the gene matches. This CDR3 is built from 18 residues. Germline V CDR1 and CDR2: MDHEN, SYDVKM. CDR3 protein: CASSGWGGTSGRAVEQFF. The CDR3 DNA sequence: TGTGCCAGCAGTGGTTGGGGAGGGACTAGCGGGAGGGCCGTTGAGCAGTTCTTC.

The rearrangement uses TRBV15 and TRBJ2-5; 7 bases agree with TRBD1. The germline gives CDR1 LNHNV, CDR2 YYDKDF (reference sequence). CDR3 length equals 14 residues. With 4 bases clipped from V and 1 base from J, the junction kept 3 bases outside the gene matches. For the CDR3, the DNA is TGTGCCACCAGCACCCGGGACAGCCAAGAGACCCAGTACTTC. It encodes CATSTRDSQETQYF.

The chain uses TRBV5-1 and TRBJ1-6; no clear D. The germline V gene encodes CDR1 SGHRS and CDR2 YFSETQ. The CDR3 has 18 residues. V lost 0 bases, J lost 0 bases, and 13 bases lay in between. DNA for the CDR3: TGCGCCAGCAGCTTGGAGCCGCTGCGGAGCTCCTATAATTCACCCCTCCACTTT. It encodes CASSLEPLRSSYNSPLHF.

This clone occurred once. The V gene is TRBV5-6, the J gene TRBJ1-5; D gene ambiguous. The CDR3 contains 16 residues. The ends were cut back, 0 bases at V and 0 bases at J, with 10 bases in the middle. The V gene's germline CDR1 is SGHDT and CDR2 YYEEEE. CDR3 in amino acids: CASSLGGPYSNQPQHF. In nucleotides, the CDR3 is TGTGCCAGCAGCTTGGGAGGCCCGTATAGCAATCAGCCCCAGCATTTT.

This chain joins TRBV9 and TRBJ2-7, with a tentative D call TRBD1 (5 bases). The V end lost 3 bases, the J end lost 0 bases, and 13 bases lay between the germline ends. Germline loops: CDR1 SGDLS, CDR2 YYNGEE. There are 15 residues in the CDR3. This CDR3 is CASSARPTASYEQYF. Written as DNA, the CDR3 is TGTGCCAGCAGCGCAAGACCGACAGCCTCCTACGAGCAGTACTTC.

The V gene is TRBV7-2, the J gene TRBJ2-7, with 7 bases identical to TRBD2. The CDR3 totals 14 residues. The germline V gene has CDR1 SGHTA and CDR2 FQGNSA. Trimming took 1 base from V and 4 from J; bases not matched to a gene: 4. CDR3 nucleotide sequence: TGTGCCAGCAGCTTAGTTTGGCGGGAGTACGAGCAGTACTTC. It yields the protein CASSLVWREYEQYF.

The V call is TRBV6-5, the J call TRBJ1-4; the match to TRBD1 covers 9 bases. V lost 11 bases, J lost 8 bases, and 12 bases stayed unmatched. There are 14 residues in the CDR3. CDR1 and CDR2 from the germline V gene are MNHEY and SVGAGI. The chain's CDR3 is CASTPGQGYEKLFF. Written as DNA, the CDR3 is TGTGCCTCCACCCCGGGACAGGGATACGAAAAACTGTTTTTT.

The rearrangement joins TRBV30 to TRBJ2-1; D gene unclear. CDR1 is GTSNPN, CDR2 SVGIG, per germline (reference sequence). The CDR3 consists of 12 residues. V lost 1 base and J 8 bases, leaving 9 bases between the germline ends. The CDR3 loop is CAWSGRGDEQFF. Here the CDR3 DNA reads TGTGCCTGGAGTGGGCGAGGCGATGAGCAGTTCTTC.

CDR3 sequence: CATRKVAGAIYEQYF. The DNA for the CDR3 is TGTGCCACCAGGAAGGTAGCGGGGGCGATTTACGAGCAGTACTTC. This chain connects TRBV15 to TRBJ2-7; 9 bases are shared with TRBD2. This CDR3 is built from 15 residues. Germline-derived CDR1 and CDR2 are LNHNV and YYDKDF (reference sequence). The ends lost 6 bases at V and 4 bases at J; junction bases unmatched: 10.